This TCR beta chain is from a study of blood T cells in healthy people across ages. V was clipped by 10 bases and J by 1 base, with 11 bases between them. This CDR3 is 12 amino acids long. Germline lookup yields CDR1 ENHRY and CDR2 SYGVKD. A second PCR of about 7 to 11 cycles used a sample-barcoded 5' primer and a J-beta primer mix. Using its own MiXCR run on the 5' RACE reads, TCRdb lists one record per CDR3 protein. The sample comprises more than 500,000 distinct CDR3 sequences, around a quarter of which are singletons, and approximately 4% rests with the top ten. This same sample was also taken into another study, of T cells of mothers and their children.

Specimen: blood. The clonotype was recovered from a boy younger than 10 in good health. The V gene is TRBV10-3, the J gene TRBJ2-7, with unresolved D. CDR3 loop: CATEDKSYEQYF. The CDR3 DNA reads TGTGCCACCGAAGACAAATCCTACGAGCAGTACTTC.